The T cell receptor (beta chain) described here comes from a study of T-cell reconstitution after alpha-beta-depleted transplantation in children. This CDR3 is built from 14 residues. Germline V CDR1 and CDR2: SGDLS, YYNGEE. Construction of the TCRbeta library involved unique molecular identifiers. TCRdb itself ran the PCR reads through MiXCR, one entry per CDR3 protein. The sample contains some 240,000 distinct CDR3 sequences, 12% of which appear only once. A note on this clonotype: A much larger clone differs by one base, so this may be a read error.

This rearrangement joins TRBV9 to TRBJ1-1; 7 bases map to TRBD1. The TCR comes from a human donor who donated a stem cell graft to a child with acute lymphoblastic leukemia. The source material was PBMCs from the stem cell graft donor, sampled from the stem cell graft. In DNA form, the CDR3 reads TGTGCCAGCAGCGCCACAGGGGCAAGCACTGATGCTTTCTTT. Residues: CASSATGASTDAFF.